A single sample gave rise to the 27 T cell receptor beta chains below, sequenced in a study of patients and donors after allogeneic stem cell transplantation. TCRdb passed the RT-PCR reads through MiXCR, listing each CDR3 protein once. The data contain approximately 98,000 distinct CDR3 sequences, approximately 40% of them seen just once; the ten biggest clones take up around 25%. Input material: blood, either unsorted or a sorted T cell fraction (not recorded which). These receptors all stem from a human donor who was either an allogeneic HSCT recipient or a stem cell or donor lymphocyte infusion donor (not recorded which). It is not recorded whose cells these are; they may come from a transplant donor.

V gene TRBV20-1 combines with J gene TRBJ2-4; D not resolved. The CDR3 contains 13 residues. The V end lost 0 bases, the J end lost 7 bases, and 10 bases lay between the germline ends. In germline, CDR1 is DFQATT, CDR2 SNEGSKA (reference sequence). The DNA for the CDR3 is TGCAGTGCTAGAGAGGGATCATGGAACATTCAGTACTTC. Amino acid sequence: CSAREGSWNIQYF.

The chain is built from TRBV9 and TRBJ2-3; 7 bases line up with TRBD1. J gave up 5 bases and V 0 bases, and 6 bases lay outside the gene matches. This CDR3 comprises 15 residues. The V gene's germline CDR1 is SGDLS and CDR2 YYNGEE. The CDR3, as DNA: TGTGCCAGCAGCGTAGAGGGGGCAACACAAGATACGCAGTATTTT. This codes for CASSVEGATQDTQYF.

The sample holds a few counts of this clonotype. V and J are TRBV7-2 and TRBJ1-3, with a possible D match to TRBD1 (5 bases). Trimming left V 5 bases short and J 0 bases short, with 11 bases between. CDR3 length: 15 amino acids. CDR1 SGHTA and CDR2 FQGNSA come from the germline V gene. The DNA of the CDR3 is TGTGCCAGCAGCCCCCAGACAGTCTCTGGAAACACCATATATTTT. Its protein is CASSPQTVSGNTIYF.

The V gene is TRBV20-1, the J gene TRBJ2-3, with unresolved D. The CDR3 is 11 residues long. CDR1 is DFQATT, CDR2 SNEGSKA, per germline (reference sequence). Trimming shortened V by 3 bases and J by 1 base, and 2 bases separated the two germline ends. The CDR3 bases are TGCAGTGCTAGCGGCACAGATACGCAGTATTTT. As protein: CSASGTDTQYF.

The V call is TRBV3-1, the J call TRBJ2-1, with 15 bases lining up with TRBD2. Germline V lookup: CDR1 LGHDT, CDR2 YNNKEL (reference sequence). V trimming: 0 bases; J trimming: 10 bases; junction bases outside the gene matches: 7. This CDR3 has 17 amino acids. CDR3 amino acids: CASSQDLRTSGREEQFF. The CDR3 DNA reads TGTGCCAGCAGCCAAGATTTAAGGACTAGCGGGAGGGAAGAGCAGTTCTTC.

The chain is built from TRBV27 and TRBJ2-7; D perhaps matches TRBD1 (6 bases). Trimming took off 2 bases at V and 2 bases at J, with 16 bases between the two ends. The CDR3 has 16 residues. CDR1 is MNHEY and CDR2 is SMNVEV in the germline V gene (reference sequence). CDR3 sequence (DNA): TGTGCCAGCAGTTTAGTTAACAGGGCCCCTGCCTACGAGCAGTACTTC. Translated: CASSLVNRAPAYEQYF.

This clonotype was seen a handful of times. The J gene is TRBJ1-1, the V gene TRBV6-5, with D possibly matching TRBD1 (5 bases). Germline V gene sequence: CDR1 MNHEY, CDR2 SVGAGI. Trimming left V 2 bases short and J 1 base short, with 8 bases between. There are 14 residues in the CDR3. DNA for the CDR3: TGTGCCAGCAGTTACGCCGGGGGGAACACTGAAGCTTTCTTT. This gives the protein CASSYAGGNTEAFF.

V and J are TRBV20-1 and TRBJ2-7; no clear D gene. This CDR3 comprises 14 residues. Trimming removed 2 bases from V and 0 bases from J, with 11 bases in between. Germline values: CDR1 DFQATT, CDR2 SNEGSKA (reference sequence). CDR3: CSARSDWSSYEQYF. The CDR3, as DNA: TGCAGTGCTAGATCTGACTGGAGCTCCTACGAGCAGTACTTC.

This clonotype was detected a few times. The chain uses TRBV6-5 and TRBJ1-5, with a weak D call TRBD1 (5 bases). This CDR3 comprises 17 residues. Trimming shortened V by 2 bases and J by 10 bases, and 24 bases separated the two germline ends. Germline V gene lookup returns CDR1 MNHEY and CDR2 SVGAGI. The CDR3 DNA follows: TGTGCCAGCAGTTACCGATTGCCCGCGGGGCGGGCAGGCCCCCAGCATTTT. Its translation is CASSYRLPAGRAGPQHF.

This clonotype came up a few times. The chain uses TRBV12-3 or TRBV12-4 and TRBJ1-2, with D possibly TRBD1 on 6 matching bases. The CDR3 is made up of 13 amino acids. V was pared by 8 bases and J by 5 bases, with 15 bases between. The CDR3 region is CASEAGVGYGYTF. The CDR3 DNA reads TGTGCCAGCGAGGCAGGGGTTGGGTATGGCTACACCTTC.

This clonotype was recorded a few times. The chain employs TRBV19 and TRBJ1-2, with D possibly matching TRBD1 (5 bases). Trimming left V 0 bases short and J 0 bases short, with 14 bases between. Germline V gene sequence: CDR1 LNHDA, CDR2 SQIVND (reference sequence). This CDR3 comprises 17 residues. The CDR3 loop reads CASSIDLLGTSNYGYTF. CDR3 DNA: TGTGCCAGTAGTATAGATCTTTTGGGGACCTCTAACTATGGCTACACCTTC. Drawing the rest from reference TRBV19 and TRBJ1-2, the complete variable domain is DGGITQSPKYLFRKEGQNVTLSCEQNLNHDAMYWYRQDPGQGLRLIYYSQIVNDFQKGDIAEGYSVSREKKESFPLTVTSAQKNPTAFYLCASSIDLLGTSNYGYTFGSGTRLTVV.

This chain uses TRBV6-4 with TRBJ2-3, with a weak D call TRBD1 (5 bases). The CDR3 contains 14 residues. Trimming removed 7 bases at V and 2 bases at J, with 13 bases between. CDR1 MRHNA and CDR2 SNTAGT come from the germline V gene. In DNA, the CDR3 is TGTGCCAGCAACCTTTGGGGCCCCACAGATACGCAGTATTTT. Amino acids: CASNLWGPTDTQYF.

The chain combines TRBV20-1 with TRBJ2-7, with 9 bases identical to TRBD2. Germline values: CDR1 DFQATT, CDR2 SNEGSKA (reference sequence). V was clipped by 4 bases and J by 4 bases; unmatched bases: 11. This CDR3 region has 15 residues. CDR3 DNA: TGCAGTGCTAAACTGCGGGAGGGCCGTTTTTACGAGCAGTACTTC. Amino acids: CSAKLREGRFYEQYF.

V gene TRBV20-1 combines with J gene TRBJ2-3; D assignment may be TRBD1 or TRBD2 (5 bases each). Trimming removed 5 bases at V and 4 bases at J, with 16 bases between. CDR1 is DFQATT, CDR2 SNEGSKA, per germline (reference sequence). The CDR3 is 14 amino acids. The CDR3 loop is CSAGRDPPPDTQYF. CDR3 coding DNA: TGCAGTGCTGGACGGGACCCACCACCAGATACGCAGTATTTT.

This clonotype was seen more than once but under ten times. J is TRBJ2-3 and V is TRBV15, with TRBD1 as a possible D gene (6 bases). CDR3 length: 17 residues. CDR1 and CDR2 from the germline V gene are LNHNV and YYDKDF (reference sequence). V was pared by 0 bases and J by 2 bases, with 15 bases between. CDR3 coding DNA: TGTGCCACCAGCAGAGACGGGCCAGCAGGGGACACAGATACGCAGTATTTT. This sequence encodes CATSRDGPAGDTDTQYF. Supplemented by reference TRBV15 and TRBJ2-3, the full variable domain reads DAMVIQNPRYQVTQFGKPVTLSCSQTLNHNVMYWYQQKSSQAPKLLFHYYDKDFNNEADTPDNFQSRRPNTSFCFLDIRSPGLGDTAMYLCATSRDGPAGDTDTQYFGPGTRLTVL.

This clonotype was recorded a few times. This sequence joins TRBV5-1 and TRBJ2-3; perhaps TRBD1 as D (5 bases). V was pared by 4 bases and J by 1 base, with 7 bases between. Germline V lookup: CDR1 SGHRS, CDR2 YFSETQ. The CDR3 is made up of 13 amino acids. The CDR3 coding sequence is TGCGCCAGCAGCAGGGGTGGCACAGATACGCAGTATTTT. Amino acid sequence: CASSRGGTDTQYF.

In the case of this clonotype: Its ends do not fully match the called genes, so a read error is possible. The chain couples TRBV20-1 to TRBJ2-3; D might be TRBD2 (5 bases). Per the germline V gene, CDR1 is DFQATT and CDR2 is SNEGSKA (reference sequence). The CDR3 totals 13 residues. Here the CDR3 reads CSAHGGSTDTQYF. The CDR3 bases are TGCAGTGCTCATGGAGGTTCCACAGATACGCAGTATTTC.

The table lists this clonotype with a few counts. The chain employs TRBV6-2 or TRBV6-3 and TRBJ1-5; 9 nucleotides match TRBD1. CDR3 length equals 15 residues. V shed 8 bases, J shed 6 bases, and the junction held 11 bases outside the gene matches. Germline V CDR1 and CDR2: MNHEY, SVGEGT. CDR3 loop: CASLSRTGVPQPQHF. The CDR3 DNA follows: TGTGCCAGCCTATCTCGGACAGGGGTCCCTCAGCCCCAGCATTTT.

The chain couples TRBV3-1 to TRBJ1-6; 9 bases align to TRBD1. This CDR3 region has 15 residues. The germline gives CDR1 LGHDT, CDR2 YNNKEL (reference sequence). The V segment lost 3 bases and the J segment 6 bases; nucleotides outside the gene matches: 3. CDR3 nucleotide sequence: TGTGCCAGCAGCCAGAGGGACAGGGTTAATTCACCCCTCCACTTT. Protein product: CASSQRDRVNSPLHF. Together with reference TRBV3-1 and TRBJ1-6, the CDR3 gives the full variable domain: DTAVSQTPKYLVTQMGNDKSIKCEQNLGHDTMYWYKQDSKKFLKIMFSYNNKELIINETVPNRFSPKSPDKAHLNLHINSLELGDSAVYFCASSQRDRVNSPLHFGNGTRLTVT.

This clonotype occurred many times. In DNA, the CDR3 is TGCAGTGCTGCCTCCGGGACAGGGCACGGCTACACCTTC. Translation gives CSAASGTGHGYTF. The chain uses TRBV20-1 and TRBJ1-2; 9 nucleotides align to TRBD1. The CDR3 spans 13 residues. Per germline, CDR1 DFQATT and CDR2 SNEGSKA (reference sequence). The trim removed 5 bases at V and 8 bases at J, leaving 9 bases unmatched.

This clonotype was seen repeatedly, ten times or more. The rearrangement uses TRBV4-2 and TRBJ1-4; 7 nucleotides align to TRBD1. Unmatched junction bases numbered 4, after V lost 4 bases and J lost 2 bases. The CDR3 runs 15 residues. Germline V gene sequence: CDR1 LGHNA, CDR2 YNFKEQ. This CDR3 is CASSRDRATNEKLFF. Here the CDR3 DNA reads TGTGCCAGCAGCCGAGACAGGGCTACTAATGAAAAACTGTTTTTT.

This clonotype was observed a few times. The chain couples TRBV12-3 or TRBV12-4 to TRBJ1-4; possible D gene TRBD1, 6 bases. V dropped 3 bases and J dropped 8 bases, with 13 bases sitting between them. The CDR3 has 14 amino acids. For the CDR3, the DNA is TGTGCCAGCAGTTTTGGTACAGGGCGGGAAAAACTGTTTTTT. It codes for CASSFGTGREKLFF.

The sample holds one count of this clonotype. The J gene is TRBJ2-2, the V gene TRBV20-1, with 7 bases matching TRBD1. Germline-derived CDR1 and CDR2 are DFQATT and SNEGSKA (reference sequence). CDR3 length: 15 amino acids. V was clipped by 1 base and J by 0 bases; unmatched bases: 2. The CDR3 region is CSARGQGANTGELFF. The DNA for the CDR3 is TGCAGTGCTAGAGGACAGGGCGCGAACACCGGGGAGCTGTTTTTT.

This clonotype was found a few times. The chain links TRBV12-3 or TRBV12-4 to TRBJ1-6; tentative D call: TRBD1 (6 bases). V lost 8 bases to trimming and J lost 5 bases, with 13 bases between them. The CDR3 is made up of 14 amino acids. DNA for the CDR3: TGTGCCAGCTTGGACAGCACCCATAATTCACCCCTCCACTTT. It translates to CASLDSTHNSPLHF.

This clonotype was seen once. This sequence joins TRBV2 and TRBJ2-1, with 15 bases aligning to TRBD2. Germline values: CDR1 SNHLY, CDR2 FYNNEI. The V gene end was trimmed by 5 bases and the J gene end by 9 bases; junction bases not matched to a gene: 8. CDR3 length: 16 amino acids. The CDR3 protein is CASSPLGLAGGSEQFF. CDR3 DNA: TGTGCCAGCAGTCCCCTCGGACTAGCGGGAGGGTCTGAGCAGTTCTTC.

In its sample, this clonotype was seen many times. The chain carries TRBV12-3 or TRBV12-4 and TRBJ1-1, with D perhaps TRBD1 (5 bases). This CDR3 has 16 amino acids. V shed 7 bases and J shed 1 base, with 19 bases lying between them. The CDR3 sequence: CASTTNGGVSNTEAFF. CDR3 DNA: TGTGCCAGCACTACCAATGGGGGGGTATCGAACACTGAAGCTTTCTTT.

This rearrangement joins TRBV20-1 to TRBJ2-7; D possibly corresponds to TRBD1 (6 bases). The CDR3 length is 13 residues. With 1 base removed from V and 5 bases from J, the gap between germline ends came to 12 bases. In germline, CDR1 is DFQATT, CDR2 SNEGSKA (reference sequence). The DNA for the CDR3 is TGCAGTGCTAGAGGCAGGGGAATCCACGAGCAGTACTTC. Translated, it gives CSARGRGIHEQYF.